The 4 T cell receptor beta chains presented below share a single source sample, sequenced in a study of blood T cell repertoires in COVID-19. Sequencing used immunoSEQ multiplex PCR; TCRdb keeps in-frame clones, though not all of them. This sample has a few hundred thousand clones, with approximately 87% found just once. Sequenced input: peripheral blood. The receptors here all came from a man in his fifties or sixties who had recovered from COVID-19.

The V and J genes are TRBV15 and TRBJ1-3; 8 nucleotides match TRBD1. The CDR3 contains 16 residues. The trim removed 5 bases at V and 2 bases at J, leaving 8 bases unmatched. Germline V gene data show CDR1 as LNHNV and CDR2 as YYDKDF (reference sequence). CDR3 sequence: CATSLGHRGAGNTIYF. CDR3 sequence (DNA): TGTGCCACCAGCTTAGGACACAGGGGGGCTGGAAACACCATATATTTT.

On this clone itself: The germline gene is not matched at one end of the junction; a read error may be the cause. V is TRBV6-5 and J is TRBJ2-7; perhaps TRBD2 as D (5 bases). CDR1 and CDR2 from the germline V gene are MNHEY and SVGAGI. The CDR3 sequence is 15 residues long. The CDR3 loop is CASSDSSGGSYEQYF. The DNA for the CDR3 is TGTGCCAGCAGTGACTCATCCGGAGGCTCCTACGAGCAGTACTTC.

CDR3 sequence: CASTGGQGAVGELFF. The CDR3 bases are TGTGCCAGCACAGGTGGTCAGGGGGCGGTCGGGGAGCTGTTTTTT. The chain uses TRBV2 and TRBJ2-2; 8 bases match TRBD1. The J segment lost 7 bases and the V segment lost 7 bases, leaving 11 bases of the junction unmatched. The CDR3 runs 15 residues. Germline V gene lookup returns CDR1 SNHLY and CDR2 FYNNEI.

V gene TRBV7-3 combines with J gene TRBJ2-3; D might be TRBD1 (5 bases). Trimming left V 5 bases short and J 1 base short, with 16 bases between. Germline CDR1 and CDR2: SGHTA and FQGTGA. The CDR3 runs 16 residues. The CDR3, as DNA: TGTGCCAGCAGCCGAATTGGCAGGGTCGGCACAGATACGCAGTATTTT. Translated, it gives CASSRIGRVGTDTQYF.